One and the same sample provided the 9 T cell receptor beta chains below, sequenced in a study of T cell responses to AZD1222 COVID-19 vaccine. Produced via immunoSEQ multiplex PCR; TCRdb's table is partial and in-frame only. Of roughly 150,000 clones detected, about 91% appear once; the ten largest clones hold about 3.8%. The source was peripheral blood, collected 28 days after the second AZD1222 dose. The receptors here all came from an adult who received the AZD1222 COVID-19 vaccine.

The chain links TRBV7-2 to TRBJ2-5, with unresolved D. Germline CDR1 is SGHTA and CDR2 is FQGNSA. The CDR3 is 14 amino acids. V lost 5 bases to trimming and J lost 5 bases, with 15 bases between them. The chain's CDR3 is CASSLTARPETQYF. The CDR3 DNA reads TGTGCCAGCAGCCTCACTGCTAGACCCGAGACCCAGTACTTC.

The rearrangement joins TRBV5-6 to TRBJ1-2; 8 bases map to TRBD1. The germline V gene encodes CDR1 SGHDT and CDR2 YYEEEE. Losses at the gene ends were 4 bases for V and 7 bases for J; bases not matched to a gene: 6. This CDR3 is 13 amino acids long. CDR3 amino acids: CASSRDRLGGYTF. CDR3 DNA sequence: TGTGCCAGCAGCAGGGACAGGTTGGGTGGCTACACCTTC.

The chain employs TRBV2 and TRBJ1-5; 9 nucleotides agree with TRBD1. Germline trimming cut 8 bases from V and 7 bases from J; bases unmatched to any gene: 9. CDR3 length: 14 residues. In germline, CDR1 is SNHLY, CDR2 FYNNEI. CDR3 region: CASQRGQGLQPQHF. The CDR3 DNA reads TGTGCCAGCCAGCGGGGACAGGGACTCCAGCCCCAGCATTTT.

The chain couples TRBV7-2 to TRBJ1-3; 7 bases fit TRBD1. Looked up from germline, CDR1 is SGHTA and CDR2 is FQGNSA. This CDR3 is 15 amino acids long. V lost 3 bases to trimming and J lost 2 bases; unmatched junction nucleotides: 4. Here the CDR3 reads CASSLEGATGNTIYF. CDR3 sequence (DNA): TGTGCCAGCAGCTTGGAGGGGGCCACTGGAAACACCATATATTTT.

The V call is TRBV18, the J call TRBJ2-7; weak D call: TRBD1 (5 bases). V was trimmed by 5 bases and J by 1 base, leaving 9 bases between them. The germline V gene encodes CDR1 KGHSH and CDR2 LQKENI. The CDR3 has 13 residues. The CDR3 spells CASSYPGSYEQYF. In DNA form, the CDR3 reads TGTGCCAGCTCATACCCAGGGTCCTACGAGCAGTACTTC.

The V and J genes are TRBV7-6 and TRBJ1-1; 7 nucleotides line up with TRBD1. Germline loops: CDR1 SGHVS, CDR2 FNYEAQ. The J segment lost 2 bases and the V segment lost 5 bases, leaving 8 bases of the junction unmatched. This CDR3 region has 15 residues. The CDR3 protein is CASSANRGLNTEAFF. The DNA for the CDR3 is TGTGCCAGCAGCGCGAACAGGGGCCTTAACACTGAAGCTTTCTTT. Supplemented by reference TRBV7-6 and TRBJ1-1, the full variable domain reads GAGVSQSPRYKVTKRGQDVALRCDPISGHVSLYWYRQALGQGPEFLTYFNYEAQQDKSGLPNDRFSAERPEGSISTLTIQRTEQRDSAMYRCASSANRGLNTEAFFGQGTRLTVV.

The J gene is TRBJ1-5, the V gene TRBV19, with no clear D. Germline-derived CDR1 and CDR2 are LNHDA and SQIVND (reference sequence). The germline V and J ends were trimmed by 5 bases and 3 bases, with 5 bases remaining between them. This CDR3 has 12 residues. In nucleotides, the CDR3 is TGTGCCAGTAGTGGCCTCAATCAGCCCCAGCATTTT. This gives the protein CASSGLNQPQHF.

The chain carries TRBV6-1 and TRBJ1-1, with 8 positions matching TRBD1. Germline V gene lookup returns CDR1 MNHNS and CDR2 SASEGT. V gave up 3 bases and J gave up 11 bases; unmatched junction bases: 11. This CDR3 contains 14 residues. CDR3 residues: CASSETGQVVRAFF. CDR3 bases: TGTGCCAGCAGTGAGACGGGACAGGTTGTTAGGGCTTTCTTT.

This clone was detected only once. The chain carries TRBV2 and TRBJ2-2; D gene ambiguous. Per the germline V gene, CDR1 is SNHLY and CDR2 is FYNNEI. The CDR3 has 12 amino acids. V lost 6 bases and J 6 bases, leaving 8 bases between the germline ends. The CDR3 loop reads CASSRSAGELFF. For the CDR3, the DNA is TGTGCCAGCAGCCGATCGGCCGGGGAGCTGTTTTTT.